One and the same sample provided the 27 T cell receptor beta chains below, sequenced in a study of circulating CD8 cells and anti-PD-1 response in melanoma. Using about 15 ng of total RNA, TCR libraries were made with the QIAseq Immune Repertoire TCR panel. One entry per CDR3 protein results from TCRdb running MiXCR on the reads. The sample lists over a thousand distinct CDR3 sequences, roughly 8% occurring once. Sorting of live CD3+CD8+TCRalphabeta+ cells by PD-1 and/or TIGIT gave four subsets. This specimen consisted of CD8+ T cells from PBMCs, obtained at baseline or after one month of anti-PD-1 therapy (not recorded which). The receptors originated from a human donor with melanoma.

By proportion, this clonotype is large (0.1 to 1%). CDR3 sequence reads: CASSVEDSSVGDEQFF. The CDR3 DNA follows: TGTGCCAGCAGCGTAGAGGACAGCTCCGTCGGCGATGAGCAGTTCTTC. The J gene is TRBJ2-1, the V gene TRBV9, with D tentatively TRBD1 (6 bases). The CDR3 has 16 residues. CDR1 and CDR2 (germline): SGDLS, YYNGEE. With 0 bases removed from V and 8 bases from J, the gap between germline ends came to 18 bases.

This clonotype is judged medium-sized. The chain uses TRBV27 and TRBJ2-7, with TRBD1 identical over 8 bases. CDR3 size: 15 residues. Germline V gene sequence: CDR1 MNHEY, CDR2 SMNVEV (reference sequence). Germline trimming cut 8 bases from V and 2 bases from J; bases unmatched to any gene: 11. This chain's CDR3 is CASWTRDRMTYEQYF. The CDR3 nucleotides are TGTGCCAGCTGGACCCGGGACAGGATGACCTACGAGCAGTACTTC.

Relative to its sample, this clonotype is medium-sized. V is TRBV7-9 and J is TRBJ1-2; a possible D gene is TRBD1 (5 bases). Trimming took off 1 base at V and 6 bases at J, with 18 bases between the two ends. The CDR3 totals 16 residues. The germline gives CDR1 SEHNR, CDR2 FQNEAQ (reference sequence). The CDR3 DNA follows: TGTGCCAGCAGCTTAGGACCCCCCGACAGAGGGAATGGCTACACCTTC. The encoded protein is CASSLGPPDRGNGYTF.

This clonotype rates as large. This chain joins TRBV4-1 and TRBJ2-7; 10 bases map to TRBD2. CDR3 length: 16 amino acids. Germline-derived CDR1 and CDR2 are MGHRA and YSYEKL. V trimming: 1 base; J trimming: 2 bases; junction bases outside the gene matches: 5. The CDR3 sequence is CASSQVQLAGTYEQYF. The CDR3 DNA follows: TGCGCCAGCAGCCAAGTTCAACTAGCGGGAACCTACGAGCAGTACTTC.

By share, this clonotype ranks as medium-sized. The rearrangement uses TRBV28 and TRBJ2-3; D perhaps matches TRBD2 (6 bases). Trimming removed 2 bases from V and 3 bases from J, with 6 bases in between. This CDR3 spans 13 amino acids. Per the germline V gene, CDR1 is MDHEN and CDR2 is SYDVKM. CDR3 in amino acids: CASSLRGTDTQYF. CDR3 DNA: TGTGCCAGCAGTTTACGGGGGACAGATACGCAGTATTTT. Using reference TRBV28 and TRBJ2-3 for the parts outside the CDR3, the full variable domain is DVKVTQSSRYLVKRTGEKVFLECVQDMDHENMFWYRQDPGLGLRLIYFSYDVKMKEKGDIPEGYSVSREKKERFSLILESASTNQTSMYLCASSLRGTDTQYFGPGTRLTVL.

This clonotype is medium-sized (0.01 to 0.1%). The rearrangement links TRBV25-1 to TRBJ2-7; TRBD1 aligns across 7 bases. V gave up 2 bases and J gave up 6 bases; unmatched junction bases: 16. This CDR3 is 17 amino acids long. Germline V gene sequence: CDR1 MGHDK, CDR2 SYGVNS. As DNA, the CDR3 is TGTGCCAGCAGTGAAACACCCAGACAGGGCGGTTCGTCCGAGCAGTACTTC. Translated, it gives CASSETPRQGGSSEQYF.

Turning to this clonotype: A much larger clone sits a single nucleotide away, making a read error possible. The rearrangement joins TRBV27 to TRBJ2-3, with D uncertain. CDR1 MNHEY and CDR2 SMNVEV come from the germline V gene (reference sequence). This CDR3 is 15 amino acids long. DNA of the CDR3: TGTGCCAACAGTCGAAACTATCCCCACACAGATACGCAGTATTTT. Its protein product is CANSRNYPHTDTQYF.

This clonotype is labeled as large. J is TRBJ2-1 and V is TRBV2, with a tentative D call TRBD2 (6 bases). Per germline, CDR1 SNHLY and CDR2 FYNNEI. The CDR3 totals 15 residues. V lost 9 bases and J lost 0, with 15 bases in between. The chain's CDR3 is CARGLAGISYNEQFF. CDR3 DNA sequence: TGTGCCAGGGGACTGGCGGGGATCTCCTACAATGAGCAGTTCTTC.

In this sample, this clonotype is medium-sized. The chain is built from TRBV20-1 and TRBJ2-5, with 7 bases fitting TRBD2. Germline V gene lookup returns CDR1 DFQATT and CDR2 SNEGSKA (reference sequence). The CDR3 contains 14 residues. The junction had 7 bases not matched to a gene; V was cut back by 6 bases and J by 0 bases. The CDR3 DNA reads TGCAGTGCCAAAACGGGAGGAAACCAAGAGACCCAGTACTTC. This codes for CSAKTGGNQETQYF.

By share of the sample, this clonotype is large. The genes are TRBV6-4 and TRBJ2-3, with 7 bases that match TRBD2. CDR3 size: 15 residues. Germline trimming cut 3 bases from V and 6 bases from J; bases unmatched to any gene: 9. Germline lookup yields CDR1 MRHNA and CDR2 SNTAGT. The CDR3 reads CASSEGGGETDTQYF. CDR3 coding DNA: TGTGCCAGCAGTGAAGGCGGGGGTGAGACGGATACGCAGTATTTT.

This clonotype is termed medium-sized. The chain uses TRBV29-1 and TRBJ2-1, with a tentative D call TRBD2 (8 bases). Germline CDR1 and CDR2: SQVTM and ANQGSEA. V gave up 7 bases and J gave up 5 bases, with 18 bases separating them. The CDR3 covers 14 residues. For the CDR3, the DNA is TGCAGCGCGGACGGGACTAGGGGGCACAATGAGCAGTTCTTC. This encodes CSADGTRGHNEQFF.

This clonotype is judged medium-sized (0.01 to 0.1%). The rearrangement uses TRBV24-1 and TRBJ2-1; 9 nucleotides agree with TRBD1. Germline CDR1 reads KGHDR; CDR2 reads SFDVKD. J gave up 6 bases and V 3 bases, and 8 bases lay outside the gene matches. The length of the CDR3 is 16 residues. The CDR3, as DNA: TGTGCCACCAGTGATCCCAGGACAGGGGCTAGCAATGAGCAGTTCTTC. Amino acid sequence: CATSDPRTGASNEQFF.

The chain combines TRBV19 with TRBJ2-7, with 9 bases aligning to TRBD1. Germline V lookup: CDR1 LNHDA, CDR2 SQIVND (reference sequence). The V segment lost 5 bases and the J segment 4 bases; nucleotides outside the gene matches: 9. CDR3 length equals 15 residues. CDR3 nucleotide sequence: TGTGCCAGTAGTGTCCAGACAGGGGGAATATACGAGCAGTACTTC. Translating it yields CASSVQTGGIYEQYF.

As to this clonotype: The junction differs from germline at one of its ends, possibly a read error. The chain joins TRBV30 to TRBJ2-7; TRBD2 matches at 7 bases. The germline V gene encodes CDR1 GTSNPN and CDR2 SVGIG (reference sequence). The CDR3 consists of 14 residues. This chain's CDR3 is CASTGLPVVDEQYF. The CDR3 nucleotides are TGTGCCTCAACGGGACTACCCGTCGTTGACGAGCAGTACTTT.

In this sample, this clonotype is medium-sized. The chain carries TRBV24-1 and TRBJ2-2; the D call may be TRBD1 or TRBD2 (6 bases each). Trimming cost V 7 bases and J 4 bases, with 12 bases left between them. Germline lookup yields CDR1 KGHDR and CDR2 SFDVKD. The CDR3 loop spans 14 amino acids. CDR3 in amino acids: CATRQGGGTGELFF. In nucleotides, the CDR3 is TGTGCCACCAGACAGGGAGGTGGCACCGGGGAGCTGTTTTTT.

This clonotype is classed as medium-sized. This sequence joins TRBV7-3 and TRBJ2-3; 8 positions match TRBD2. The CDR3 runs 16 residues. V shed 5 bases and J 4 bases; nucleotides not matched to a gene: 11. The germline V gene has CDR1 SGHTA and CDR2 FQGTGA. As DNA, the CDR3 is TGTGCCAGCAGCCTAATTAGCGGGGCACAATCAGATACGCAGTATTTT. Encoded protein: CASSLISGAQSDTQYF. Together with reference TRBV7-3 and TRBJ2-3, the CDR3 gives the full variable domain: GAGVSQTPSNKVTEKGKYVELRCDPISGHTALYWYRQSLGQGPEFLIYFQGTGAADDSGLPNDRFFAVRPEGSVSTLKIQRTERGDSAVYLCASSLISGAQSDTQYFGPGTRLTVL.

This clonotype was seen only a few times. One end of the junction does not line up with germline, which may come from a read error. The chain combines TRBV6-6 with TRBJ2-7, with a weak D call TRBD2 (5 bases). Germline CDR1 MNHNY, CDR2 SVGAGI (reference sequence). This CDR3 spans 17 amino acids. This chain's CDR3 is CASSYSVSSRGTYEQHF. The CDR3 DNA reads TGTGCCAGCAGTTACTCAGTCTCCTCACGGGGAACCTACGAGCAGCACTTC.

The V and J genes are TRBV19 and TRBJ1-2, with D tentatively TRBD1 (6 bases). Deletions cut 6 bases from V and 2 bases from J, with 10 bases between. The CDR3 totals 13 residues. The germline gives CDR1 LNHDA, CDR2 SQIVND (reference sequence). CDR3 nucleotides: TGTGCCAGTAGCCCCGGGGGCAACTATGGCTACACCTTC. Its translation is CASSPGGNYGYTF. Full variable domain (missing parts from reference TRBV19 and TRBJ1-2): DGGITQSPKYLFRKEGQNVTLSCEQNLNHDAMYWYRQDPGQGLRLIYYSQIVNDFQKGDIAEGYSVSREKKESFPLTVTSAQKNPTAFYLCASSPGGNYGYTFGSGTRLTVV.

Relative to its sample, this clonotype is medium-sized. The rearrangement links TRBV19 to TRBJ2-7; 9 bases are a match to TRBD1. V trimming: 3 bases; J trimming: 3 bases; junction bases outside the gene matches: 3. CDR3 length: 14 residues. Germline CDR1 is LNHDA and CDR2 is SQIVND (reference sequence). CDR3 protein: CASSMTGGIYEQYF. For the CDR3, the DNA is TGTGCCAGTAGTATGACAGGGGGAATCTACGAGCAGTACTTC.

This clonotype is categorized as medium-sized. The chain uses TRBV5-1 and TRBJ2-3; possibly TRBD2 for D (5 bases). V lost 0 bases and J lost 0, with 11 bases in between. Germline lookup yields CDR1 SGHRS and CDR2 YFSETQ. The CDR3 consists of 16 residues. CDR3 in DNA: TGCGCCAGCAGCTTGGCCTCCAGGACTAGCACAGATACGCAGTATTTT. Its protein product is CASSLASRTSTDTQYF.

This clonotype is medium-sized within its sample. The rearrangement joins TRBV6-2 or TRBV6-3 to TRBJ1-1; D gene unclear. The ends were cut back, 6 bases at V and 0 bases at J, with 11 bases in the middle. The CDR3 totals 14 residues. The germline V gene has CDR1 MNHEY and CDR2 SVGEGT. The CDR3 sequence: CASRPLGMNTEAFF. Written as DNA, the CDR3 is TGTGCCAGCAGACCCTTGGGAATGAACACTGAAGCTTTCTTT.

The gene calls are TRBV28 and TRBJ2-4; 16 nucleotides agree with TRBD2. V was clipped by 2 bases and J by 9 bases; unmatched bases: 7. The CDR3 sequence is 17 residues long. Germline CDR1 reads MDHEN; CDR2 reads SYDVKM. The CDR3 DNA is TGTGCCAGCAGTTTACCCCGGGGACTAGCGGGGGGGATCATTCAGTACTTC. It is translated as CASSLPRGLAGGIIQYF.

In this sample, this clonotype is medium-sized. The CDR3 region is CASSRSQGFTDTQYF. CDR3 DNA: TGCGCCAGCAGCCGCTCGCAGGGTTTCACAGATACGCAGTATTTT. This chain joins TRBV4-1 and TRBJ2-3; possible D gene TRBD1, 5 bases. The germline V gene encodes CDR1 MGHRA and CDR2 YSYEKL. Trimming stripped 4 bases from V and 2 bases from J, with 13 bases between. CDR3 size: 15 residues.

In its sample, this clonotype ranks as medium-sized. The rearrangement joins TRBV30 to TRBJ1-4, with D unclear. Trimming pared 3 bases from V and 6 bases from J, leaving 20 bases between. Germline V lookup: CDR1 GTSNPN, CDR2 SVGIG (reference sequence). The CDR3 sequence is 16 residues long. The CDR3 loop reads CAWRQEGAPRYEKLFF. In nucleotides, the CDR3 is TGTGCCTGGAGGCAAGAGGGCGCTCCGCGCTATGAAAAACTGTTTTTT.

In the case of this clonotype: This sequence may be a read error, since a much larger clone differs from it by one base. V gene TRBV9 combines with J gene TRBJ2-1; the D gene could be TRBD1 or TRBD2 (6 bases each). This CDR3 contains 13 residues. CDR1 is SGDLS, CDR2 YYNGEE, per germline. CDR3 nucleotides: TGTGCCAACAGCGTAGTAGGGGGAGGTGAGCAGTTCTTC. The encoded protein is CANSVVGGGEQFF. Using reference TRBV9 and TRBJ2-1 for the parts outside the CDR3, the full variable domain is DSGVTQTPKHLITATGQRVTLRCSPRSGDLSVYWYQQSLDQGLQFLIQYYNGEERAKGNILERFSAQQFPDLHSELNLSSLELGDSALYFCANSVVGGGEQFFGPGTRLTVL.

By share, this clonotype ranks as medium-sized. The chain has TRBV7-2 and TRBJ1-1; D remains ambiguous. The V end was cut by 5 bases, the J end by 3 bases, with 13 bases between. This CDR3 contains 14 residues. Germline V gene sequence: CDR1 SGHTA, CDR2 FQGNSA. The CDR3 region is CASSPDYGDTEAFF. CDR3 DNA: TGTGCCAGCAGCCCAGACTACGGGGACACTGAAGCTTTCTTT.

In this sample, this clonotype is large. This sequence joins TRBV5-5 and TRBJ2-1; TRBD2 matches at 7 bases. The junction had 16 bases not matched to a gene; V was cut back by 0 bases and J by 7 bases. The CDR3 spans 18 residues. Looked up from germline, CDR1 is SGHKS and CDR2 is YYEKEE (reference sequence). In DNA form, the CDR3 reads TGTGCCAGCAGCTTGGCCGACTTCCCTAGCGGACTATTAAATGAGCAGTTCTTC. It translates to CASSLADFPSGLLNEQFF.